This TCR beta chain was recorded in a study of blood T cell repertoires in COVID-19. Study-level information: Samples representing acute and convalescent COVID-19 were sourced from the United States, Italy and Spain.

Libraries were prepared by immunoSEQ multiplex PCR; TCRdb keeps only in-frame clonotypes and omits some of them. Here the sample spans roughly 300,000 clones, roughly 79% being singletons. The V gene's germline CDR1 is LNHDA and CDR2 SQIVND (reference sequence). V was clipped by 4 bases and J by 3 bases, with 12 bases between them. CDR3 length equals 14 residues. The rearrangement uses TRBV19 and TRBJ1-1; D perhaps matches TRBD1 (6 bases). The sequenced material came from peripheral blood. This sequence was found in a woman in her fifties or sixties with active or convalescent COVID-19. The CDR3 protein is CASSTTGQDTEAFF. The CDR3, as DNA: TGTGCCAGTAGTACGACAGGTCAGGACACTGAAGCTTTCTTT.